This T cell receptor beta chain was sequenced for a study of a mutant IDH1 vaccine in newly diagnosed glioma. Study-level information: Scheduled for weeks 1, 3, 5, 7, 11, 15, 19 and 23, eight vaccinations were given to patients. Beginning 4-6 weeks after radiotherapy alone, or with temozolomide cycles, vaccination took place. Patients had received radiotherapy, temozolomide, or both previously, most receiving both.

As for this clone: Its antigen is as yet unknown.

Here immunoSEQ multiplex PCR was the method, and the copy in TCRdb shows in-frame clones only, minus some. The sample includes 55,000 or so clones, about 80% of them seen just once. With V trimmed by 6 bases and J by 8 bases, 11 bases remained unmatched. Germline V CDR1 and CDR2: MNHNY, SVGAGI (reference sequence). The CDR3 covers 15 residues. Time point reported: week 23, last vaccination. The study gave 300 ug of mutant IDH1 20-mer peptide per vaccine dose, with topical imiquimod. The TCR comes from a man aged 40-49 years with glioma. The starting material was PBMCs, obtained from a glioma patient whose treatment included an IDH1 peptide vaccine. J is TRBJ1-4 and V is TRBV6-6, with TRBD1 matching over 8 bases. For the CDR3, the DNA is TGTGCCAGCAGCACCCGACAGGGGCGGGGAGAAAAACTGTTTTTT. Translation gives CASSTRQGRGEKLFF.